Each of the 7 T cell receptor beta chains below was sequenced from the same sample in a study of cytomegalovirus exposure and HLA in healthy donors. PCR amplification relied on 60 Vbeta primers (plus 13 Jbeta primers). Clones were sequenced by immunoSEQ multiplex PCR, and TCRdb holds only the in-frame ones, with some missing. The profile covers some 140,000 clones, with 70% to 80% appearing a single time and roughly 13% taken by the ten largest. Sequencing was carried out using PBMCs. These receptors were taken from a man aged 25 to 45 in good health and CMV-seropositive.

The chain carries TRBV7-9 and TRBJ2-3; 10 bases are shared with TRBD1. After removal of 1 base from V and 7 bases from J, the junction contained 2 bases not matched to a gene. This CDR3 spans 14 amino acids. CDR1 SEHNR and CDR2 FQNEAQ come from the germline V gene (reference sequence). The CDR3 reads CASSLGQGANTQYF. CDR3 DNA sequence: TGTGCCAGCAGCTTAGGACAGGGGGCGAATACGCAGTATTTT.

V usage is TRBV19 and J usage is TRBJ2-2; 11 nucleotides agree with TRBD2. Germline V gene sequence: CDR1 LNHDA, CDR2 SQIVND (reference sequence). This CDR3 spans 18 amino acids. With V trimmed by 2 bases and J by 7 bases, 12 bases remained unmatched. The CDR3 sequence is CASSISFASGRYGGELFF. CDR3 DNA sequence: TGTGCCAGTAGTATAAGTTTCGCTAGCGGGAGGTATGGCGGGGAGCTGTTTTTT.

This clone was seen a single time. CDR3 amino acids: CASGGTGIRSGANVLTF. The CDR3 DNA is TGTGCCAGCGGGGGGACAGGAATACGCTCTGGGGCCAACGTCCTGACTTTC. The chain combines TRBV2 with TRBJ2-6; 8 nucleotides match TRBD1. The germline gives CDR1 SNHLY, CDR2 FYNNEI. J lost 0 bases, V lost 8 bases, and 9 bases had no gene match. This CDR3 region has 17 residues.

The chain combines TRBV4-1 with TRBJ2-2; D is uncertain. V lost 0 bases to trimming and J lost 6 bases, with 11 bases between them. Germline V gives CDR1 MGHRA, CDR2 YSYEKL. CDR3 size: 15 residues. DNA for the CDR3: TGCGCCAGCAGCCAAGACATCTCAGGCGCCGGGGAGCTGTTTTTT. Translation: CASSQDISGAGELFF.

In nucleotides, the CDR3 is TGTGCCAGCAGCTCACCGGGACTAGCGTATCAAGAGACCCAGTACTTC. It is translated as CASSSPGLAYQETQYF. The chain uses TRBV7-9 and TRBJ2-5; 10 nucleotides align to TRBD2. CDR1 is SEHNR, CDR2 FQNEAQ, per germline (reference sequence). The ends lost 4 bases at V and 2 bases at J; junction bases unmatched: 7. This CDR3 contains 16 residues. Combining the CDR3 with reference TRBV7-9 and TRBJ2-5 gives the whole variable domain DTGVSQNPRHKITKRGQNVTFRCDPISEHNRLYWYRQTLGQGPEFLTYFQNEAQLEKSRLLSDRFSAERPKGSFSTLEIQRTEQGDSAMYLCASSSPGLAYQETQYFGPGTRLLVL.

The chain combines TRBV27 with TRBJ2-5; 9 bases align to TRBD2. The V segment lost 4 bases and the J segment 0 bases; nucleotides outside the gene matches: 15. CDR3 length: 19 amino acids. Germline V gene lookup returns CDR1 MNHEY and CDR2 SMNVEV (reference sequence). In DNA, the CDR3 is TGTGCCAGCAGTTCCAAGGCTCGGATCAGCGGGAGGAACCAAGAGACCCAGTACTTC. This translates into CASSSKARISGRNQETQYF.

This clone was seen a few times. V is TRBV19 and J is TRBJ2-5; 9 bases map to TRBD1. V gave up 5 bases and J gave up 5 bases; unmatched junction bases: 12. CDR3 size: 16 residues. Germline loops: CDR1 LNHDA, CDR2 SQIVND (reference sequence). Written as DNA, the CDR3 is TGTGCCAGTAGTGTCGACCGGGACAGGGTAGACGAGACCCAGTACTTC. The encoded protein is CASSVDRDRVDETQYF.